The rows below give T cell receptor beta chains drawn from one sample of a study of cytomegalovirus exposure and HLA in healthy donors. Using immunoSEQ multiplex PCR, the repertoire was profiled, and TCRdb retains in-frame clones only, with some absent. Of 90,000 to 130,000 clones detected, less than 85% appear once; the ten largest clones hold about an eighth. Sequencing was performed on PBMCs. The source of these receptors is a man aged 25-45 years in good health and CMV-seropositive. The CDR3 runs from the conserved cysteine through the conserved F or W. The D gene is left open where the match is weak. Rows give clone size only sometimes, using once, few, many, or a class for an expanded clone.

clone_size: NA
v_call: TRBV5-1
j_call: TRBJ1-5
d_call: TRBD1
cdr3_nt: TGCGCCAGCAGCTTGGCCCCAGGGGGTCAGCCCCAGCATTTT
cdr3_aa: CASSLAPGGQPQHF

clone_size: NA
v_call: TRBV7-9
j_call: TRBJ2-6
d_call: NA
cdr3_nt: TGTGCCAGCAGCTTTGCCCGGGCTGGGGCCAACGTCCTGACTTTC
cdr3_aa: CASSFARAGANVLTF

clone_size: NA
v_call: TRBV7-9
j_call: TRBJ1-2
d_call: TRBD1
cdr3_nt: TGTGCCAGCAGCTTAGCTGGGACAGGGGGTTTCGGCTACACCTTC
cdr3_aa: CASSLAGTGGFGYTF

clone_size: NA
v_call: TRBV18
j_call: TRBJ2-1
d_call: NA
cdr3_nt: TGTGCCAGCTCACCAGTCTTGGGGGCGCGTAATGAGCAGTTCTTC
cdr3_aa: CASSPVLGARNEQFF

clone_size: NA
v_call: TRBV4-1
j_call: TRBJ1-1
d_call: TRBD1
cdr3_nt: TGCGCCAGCAAACCCGTCGGTCCAGGGGGGAACACTGAAGCTTTCTTT
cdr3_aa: CASKPVGPGGNTEAFF

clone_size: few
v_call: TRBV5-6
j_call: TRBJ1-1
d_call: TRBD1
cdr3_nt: TGTGCCAGCAGCTCACGCCGGGACAGGGGTCCCACTGAAGCTTTCTTT
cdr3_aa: CASSSRRDRGPTEAFF

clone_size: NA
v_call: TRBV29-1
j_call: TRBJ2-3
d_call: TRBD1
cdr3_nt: TGCAGCGTTGGTACGGACAGGGGTGTAATCACAGATACGCAGTATTTT
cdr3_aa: CSVGTDRGVITDTQYF

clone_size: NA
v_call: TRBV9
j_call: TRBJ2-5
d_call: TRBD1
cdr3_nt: TGTGCCAGCAGCGGGACAGGGTTCGGGGAGACCCAGTACTTC
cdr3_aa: CASSGTGFGETQYF

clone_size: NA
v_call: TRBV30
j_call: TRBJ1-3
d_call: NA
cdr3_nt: TGTGGGGGGGGGCGCTCTGGAAACACCATATATTTT
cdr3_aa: CGGGRSGNTIYF

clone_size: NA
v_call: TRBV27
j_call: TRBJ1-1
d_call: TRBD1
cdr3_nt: TGTGCCAGCAGCCAAATCCTACAGGGGCGTAAAGGGAACACTGAAGCTTTCTTT
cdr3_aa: CASSQILQGRKGNTEAFF

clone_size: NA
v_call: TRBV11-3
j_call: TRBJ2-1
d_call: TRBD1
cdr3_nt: TGTGCCAGCAGCCCAGACAGGGATCGGGGCAATGAGCAGTTCTTC
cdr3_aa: CASSPDRDRGNEQFF

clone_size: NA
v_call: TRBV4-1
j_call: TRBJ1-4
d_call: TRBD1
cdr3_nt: TGCGCCAGCGGCCAGACAGGGAGAGTTAATGAAAAACTGTTTTTT
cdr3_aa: CASGQTGRVNEKLFF

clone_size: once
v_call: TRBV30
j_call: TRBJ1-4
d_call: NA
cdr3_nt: TGTGCCTGGGACACAGGGAGGGGGGGAAAACTGTTTTTT
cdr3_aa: CAWDTGRGGKLFF

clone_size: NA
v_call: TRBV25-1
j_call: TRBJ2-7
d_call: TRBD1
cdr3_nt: TGTGCCAGCACAGGCGGGACAGGGAGTGGTGAGCAGTACTTC
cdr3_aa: CASTGGTGSGEQYF

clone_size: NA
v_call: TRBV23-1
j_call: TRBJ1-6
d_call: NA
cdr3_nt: TGCGCCAGCAGTCCCTTTGACAGCGAGGATTCACCCCTCCACTTT
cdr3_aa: CASSPFDSEDSPLHF

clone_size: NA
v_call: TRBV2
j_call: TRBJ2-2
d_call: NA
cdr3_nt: TGTGCCAGCCGACTAGTAGGGAACACCGGGGAGCTGTTTTTT
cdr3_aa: CASRLVGNTGELFF

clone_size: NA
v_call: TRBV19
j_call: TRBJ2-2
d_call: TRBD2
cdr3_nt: TGTGCCAGTAGTACGGGACTAGTGTGGAGCTTAGCGAACACCGGGGAGCTGTTTTTT
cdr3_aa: CASSTGLVWSLANTGELFF

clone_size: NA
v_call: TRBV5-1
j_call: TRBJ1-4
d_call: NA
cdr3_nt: TGCGCCAGCAGCTTGGCCGGGGGTACTGGGGCTAATGAAAAACTGTTTTTT
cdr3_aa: CASSLAGGTGANEKLFF

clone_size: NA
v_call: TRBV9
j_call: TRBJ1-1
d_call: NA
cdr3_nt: TGTGCCAGCAGCGTAGTGGGGGGGTGGTACACTGAAGCTTTCTTT
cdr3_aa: CASSVVGGWYTEAFF

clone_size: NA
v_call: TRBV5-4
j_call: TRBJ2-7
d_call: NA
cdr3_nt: TGTGCCAGCAGCTCCCCGGGGAACGAGCAGTACTTC
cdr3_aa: CASSSPGNEQYF

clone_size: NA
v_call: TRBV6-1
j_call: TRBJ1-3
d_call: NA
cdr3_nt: TGTGCCAGCAGTGACATCGGACACTTTGGAAACACCATATATTTT
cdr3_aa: CASSDIGHFGNTIYF

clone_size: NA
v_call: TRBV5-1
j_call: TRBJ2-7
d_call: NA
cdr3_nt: TGCGCCAGCAGCTTGGACAGGAACTACGAGCAGTACTTC
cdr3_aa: CASSLDRNYEQYF

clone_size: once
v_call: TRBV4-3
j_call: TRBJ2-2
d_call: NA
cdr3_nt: TGCGCCAGCAGCCAAGATCGGGGTGCCGGGGAGCTGTTTTTT
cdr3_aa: CASSQDRGAGELFF

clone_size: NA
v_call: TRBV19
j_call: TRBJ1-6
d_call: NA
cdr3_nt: TGTGCCAGTAGTTCCCATGGGGGGAGGGACTCACCCCTCCACTTT
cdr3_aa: CASSSHGGRDSPLHF

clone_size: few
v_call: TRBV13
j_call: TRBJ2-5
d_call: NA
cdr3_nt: TGTGCCAGCAGCTTAGGCCGCAGGTCTGAGACCCAGTACTTC
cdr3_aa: CASSLGRRSETQYF

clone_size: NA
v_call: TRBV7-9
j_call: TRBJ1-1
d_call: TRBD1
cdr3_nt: TGTGCCAGCAGCTTAGAAACAGGGGGAAAGAGCACTGAAGCTTTCTTT
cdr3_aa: CASSLETGGKSTEAFF

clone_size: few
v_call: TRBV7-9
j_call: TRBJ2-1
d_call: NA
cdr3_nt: TGTGCCAGCAGCTTAGCCAGGGAAGAAGATGAGCAGTTCTTC
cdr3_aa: CASSLAREEDEQFF

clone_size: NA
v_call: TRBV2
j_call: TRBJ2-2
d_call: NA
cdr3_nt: TGTGCCAGCAGTGTCGGAGCGAACACCGGGGAGCTGTTTTTT
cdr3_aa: CASSVGANTGELFF

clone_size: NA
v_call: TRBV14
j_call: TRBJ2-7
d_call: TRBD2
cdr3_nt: TGTGCCAGCAGCCAACCAGGGACTAGCGGGGGATCCTACGAGCAGTACTTC
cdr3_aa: CASSQPGTSGGSYEQYF

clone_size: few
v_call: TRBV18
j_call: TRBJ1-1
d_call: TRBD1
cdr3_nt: TGTGCCAGCTCCGACAGGGCACACACTGAAGCTTTCTTT
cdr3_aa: CASSDRAHTEAFF

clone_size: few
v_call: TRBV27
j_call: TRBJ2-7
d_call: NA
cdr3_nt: TGTGCCAGCAGTCTCCCTTGGACAGCTTCCTACGAGCAGTACTTC
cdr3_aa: CASSLPWTASYEQYF

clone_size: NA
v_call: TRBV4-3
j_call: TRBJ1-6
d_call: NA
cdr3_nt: TGCGCCAGCAGCCAAGAATTCAGTATTGGGAGCTCCTATAATTCACCCCTCCACTTT
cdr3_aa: CASSQEFSIGSSYNSPLHF

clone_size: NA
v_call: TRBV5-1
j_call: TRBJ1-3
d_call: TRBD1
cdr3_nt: TGCGCCAGCAGCGTGCAGGGGACAGGGACTGGAAACACCATATATTTT
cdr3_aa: CASSVQGTGTGNTIYF

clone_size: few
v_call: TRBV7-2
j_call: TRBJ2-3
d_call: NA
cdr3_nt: TGTGCCAGCAGCCGTGGACGGGAAAGCACAGATACGCAGTATTTT
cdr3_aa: CASSRGRESTDTQYF

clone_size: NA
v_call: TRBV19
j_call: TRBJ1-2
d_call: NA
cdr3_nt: TGTGCCAGTTCTGAGTCGAACTATGGCTACACCTTC
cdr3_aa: CASSESNYGYTF

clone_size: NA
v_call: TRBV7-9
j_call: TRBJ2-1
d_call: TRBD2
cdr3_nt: TGTGCCAGCAGCGGACTAGCGGGGGCTTACAATGAGCAGTTCTTC
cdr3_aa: CASSGLAGAYNEQFF

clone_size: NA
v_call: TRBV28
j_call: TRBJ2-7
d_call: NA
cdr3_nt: TGTGCCAGCAGTTTGACAGTCTCCTACGAGCAGTACTTC
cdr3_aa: CASSLTVSYEQYF

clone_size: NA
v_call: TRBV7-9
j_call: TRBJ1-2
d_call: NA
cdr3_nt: TGTGCCAGCAGCTTAGTCGCGGGCGTCGGCTATGGCTACACCTTC
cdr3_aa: CASSLVAGVGYGYTF

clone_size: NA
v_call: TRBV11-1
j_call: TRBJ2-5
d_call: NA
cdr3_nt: TGTGCCAGCAACACAGGGATAGCGGGGACCCAGTACTTC
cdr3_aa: CASNTGIAGTQYF

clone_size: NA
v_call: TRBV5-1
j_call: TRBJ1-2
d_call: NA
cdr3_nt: TGCGCCAGCAGCCCGGAGGGCAGGGCATTTAACTATGGCTACACCTTC
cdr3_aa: CASSPEGRAFNYGYTF

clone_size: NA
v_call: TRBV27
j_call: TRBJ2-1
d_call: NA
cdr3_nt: TGTGCCAGCGGTTTGGCTTCCTACAATGAGCAGTTCTTC
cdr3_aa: CASGLASYNEQFF

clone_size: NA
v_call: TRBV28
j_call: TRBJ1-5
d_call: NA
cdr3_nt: TGTGCCAGCAGTGACAGTGGAAATCAGCCCCAGCATTTT
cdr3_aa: CASSDSGNQPQHF

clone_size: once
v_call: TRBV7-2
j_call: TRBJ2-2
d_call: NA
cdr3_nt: TGTGCCAGCAGCTCCATCGACAGGAACACCGGGGAGCTGTTTTTT
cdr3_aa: CASSSIDRNTGELFF

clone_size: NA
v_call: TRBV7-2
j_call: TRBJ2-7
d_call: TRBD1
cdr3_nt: TGTGCCAGCAGCTTGGGGACAGGCTGGGAGCAGTACTTC
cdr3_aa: CASSLGTGWEQYF

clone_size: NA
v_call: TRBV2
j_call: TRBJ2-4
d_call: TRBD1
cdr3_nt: TGTGCCAGCAGTGTAAGGACAGGGCCCGGAAACATTCAGTACTTC
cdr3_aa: CASSVRTGPGNIQYF

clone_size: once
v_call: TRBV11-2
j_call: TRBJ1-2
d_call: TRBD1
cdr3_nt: TGTGCCAGCAGCCTGGGAACACAGGGGGGCAATGGCTACACCTTC
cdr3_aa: CASSLGTQGGNGYTF

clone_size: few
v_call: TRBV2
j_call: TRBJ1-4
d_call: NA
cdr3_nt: TGTGCCAGCAGCCTAGAGGCGTTGGACAGTAAGTTTTTT
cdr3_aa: CASSLEALDSKFF

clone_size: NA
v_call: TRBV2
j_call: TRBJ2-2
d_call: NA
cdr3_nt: TGTGCCAGCAGTGGCGGTTCCTCGGGGGTTACCGGGGAGCTGTTTTTT
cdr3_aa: CASSGGSSGVTGELFF

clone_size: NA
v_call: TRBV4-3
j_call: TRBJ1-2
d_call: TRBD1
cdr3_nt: TGCGCCAGCAGCCAAGCTTTGGCAGGGGGAGACGTAGGCTACACCTTC
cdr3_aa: CASSQALAGGDVGYTF

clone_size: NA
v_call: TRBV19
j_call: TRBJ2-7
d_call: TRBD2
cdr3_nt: TGTGCCAGTAGTACTAGCGGGGGAAGCTCCTACGAGCAGTACTTC
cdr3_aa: CASSTSGGSSYEQYF

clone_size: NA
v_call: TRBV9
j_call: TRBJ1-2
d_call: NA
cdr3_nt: TGTGCCAGCAGCGTAGTCCCGGGAGACTATGGCTACACCTTC
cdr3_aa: CASSVVPGDYGYTF

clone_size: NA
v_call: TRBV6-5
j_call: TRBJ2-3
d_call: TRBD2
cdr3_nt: TGTGCCAGCAGTGGGATGGGGGGGACGGCAGATACGCAGTATTTT
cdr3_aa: CASSGMGGTADTQYF

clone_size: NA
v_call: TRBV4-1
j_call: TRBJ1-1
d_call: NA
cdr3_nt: TGCGCCAGCAGCCGGGGAGGCCCTGAAGCTTTCTTT
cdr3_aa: CASSRGGPEAFF